This TCR beta chain was recorded in a study of blood T cell repertoires in COVID-19. In germline, CDR1 is MNHNY, CDR2 SVGAGI (reference sequence). Trimming removed 6 bases at V and 2 bases at J, with 3 bases between. CDR3 size: 11 residues. TCRdb's copy holds only in-frame clones and misses some; the assay was immunoSEQ multiplex PCR. This table holds 400,000 to 550,000 clones, roughly 90% found once. V usage is TRBV6-6 and J usage is TRBJ2-3; D remains unclear. The TCR sequence derives from a woman aged 25 to 45 with acute or convalescent COVID-19. Input material: peripheral blood. The CDR3 loop reads CASSNTDTQYF. The CDR3 DNA follows: TGTGCCAGCAGCAACACAGATACGCAGTATTTT.